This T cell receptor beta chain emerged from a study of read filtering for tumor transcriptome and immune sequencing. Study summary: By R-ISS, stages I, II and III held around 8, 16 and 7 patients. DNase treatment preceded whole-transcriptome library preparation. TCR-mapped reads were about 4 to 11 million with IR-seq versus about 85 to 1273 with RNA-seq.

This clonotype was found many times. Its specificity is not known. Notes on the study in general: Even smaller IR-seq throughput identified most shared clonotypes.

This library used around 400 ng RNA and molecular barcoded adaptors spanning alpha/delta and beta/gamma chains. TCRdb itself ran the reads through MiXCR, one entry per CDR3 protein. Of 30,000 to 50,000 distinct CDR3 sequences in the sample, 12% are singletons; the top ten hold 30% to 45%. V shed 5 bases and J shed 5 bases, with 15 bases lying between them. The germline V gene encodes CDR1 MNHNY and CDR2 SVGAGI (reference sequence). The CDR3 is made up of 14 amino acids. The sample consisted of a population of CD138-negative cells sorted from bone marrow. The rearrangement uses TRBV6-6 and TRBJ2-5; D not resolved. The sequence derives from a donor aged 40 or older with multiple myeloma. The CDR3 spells CASSLSGRVETQYF. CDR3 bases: TGTGCCAGCAGTCTCTCGGGTAGAGTGGAGACCCAGTACTTC.